This T cell receptor beta chain stems from a study of blood T cell repertoires in COVID-19. Study as a whole: Collection of acute and convalescent COVID-19 samples took place in the United States, Italy and Spain. PBMCs, B-cell-depleted T cells, or T cells were the source of the cDNA or gDNA that made up the material.

The CDR3 length is 13 residues. Per the germline V gene, CDR1 is MNHEY and CDR2 is SMNVEV (reference sequence). V lost 8 bases, J lost 1 base, and 12 bases lay in between. As originally analysed: Amplification with reference gene primers provided the estimates of nucleated cell counts. Method: immunoSEQ multiplex PCR; TCRdb's copy keeps in-frame clones and lacks some. From that table come the V and J calls and clone size; the DNA was used to work out D and trimming. This table has about 93,000 clones, roughly 85% appearing once. The receptor was isolated from a human donor in a cohort sampled during active COVID-19. The rearrangement links TRBV27 to TRBJ2-7, with a possible D match to TRBD2 (6 bases). The specimen sequenced was peripheral blood. In nucleotides, the CDR3 is TGTGCCAGCCGACGGGCGGGGTCCTACGAGCAGTACTTC. This gives the protein CASRRAGSYEQYF.